The next 15 T cell receptor beta chains were all read from a single sample in a study of patients and donors after allogeneic stem cell transplantation. A single record per CDR3 protein comes from TCRdb applying MiXCR to the RT-PCR reads. This sample has approximately 33,000 distinct CDR3 sequences, with about 6.8% found just once. The sequenced sample consisted of blood, either unsorted or a sorted T cell fraction (not recorded which). These receptors were taken from a human donor who was either an allogeneic HSCT recipient or a stem cell or donor lymphocyte infusion donor (not recorded which). It is not recorded whose cells these are; they may come from a transplant donor.

V gene TRBV12-5 combines with J gene TRBJ2-1; TRBD2 aligns across 8 bases. CDR3 length: 15 amino acids. V trimming: 0 bases; J trimming: 3 bases; junction bases outside the gene matches: 1. CDR1 is LGHNT, CDR2 FRNRAP, per germline. As DNA, the CDR3 is TGTGCTAGTGGTTTGGTTAGCGGGAACTACAATGAGCAGTTCTTC. Protein product: CASGLVSGNYNEQFF.

The genes are TRBV18 and TRBJ2-2, with unresolved D. The CDR3 extends over 12 amino acids. Germline CDR1 and CDR2: KGHSH and LQKENI. V lost 0 bases to trimming and J lost 8 bases, with 4 bases between them. The CDR3 sequence: CASSPPQGELFF. As DNA, the CDR3 is TGTGCCAGCTCACCACCCCAGGGGGAGCTGTTTTTT.

This clonotype was detected ten times or more. The rearrangement uses TRBV28 and TRBJ1-5; 8 bases fit TRBD1. CDR3 size: 14 residues. CDR1 and CDR2 from the germline V gene are MDHEN and SYDVKM. V shed 6 bases, J shed 6 bases, and the junction held 7 bases outside the gene matches. CDR3 sequence (DNA): TGTGCCAGCAGGGACAGGGCGGTAGTTCAGCCCCAGCATTTT. This gives the protein CASRDRAVVQPQHF.

This clonotype was recorded many times. The chain carries TRBV7-9 and TRBJ1-1; D not certain. The CDR3 has 12 amino acids. The germline V and J ends were trimmed by 4 bases and 8 bases, with 11 bases remaining between them. Germline CDR1 is SEHNR and CDR2 is FQNEAQ (reference sequence). The CDR3 DNA follows: TGTGCCAGCAGCTACGGACGAGGAGAAGCTTTCTTT. Translation gives CASSYGRGEAFF.

The chain joins TRBV9 to TRBJ2-5; possibly TRBD1 for D (7 bases). Germline V gene lookup returns CDR1 SGDLS and CDR2 YYNGEE. V was clipped by 0 bases and J by 2 bases, with 14 bases between them. This CDR3 is built from 16 residues. CDR3 nucleotides: TGTGCCAGCAGCGTAGCAGGGGGGCCACCTCAAGAGACCCAGTACTTC. It specifies CASSVAGGPPQETQYF. Full variable domain (remainder filled in from reference TRBV9 and TRBJ2-5): DSGVTQTPKHLITATGQRVTLRCSPRSGDLSVYWYQQSLDQGLQFLIQYYNGEERAKGNILERFSAQQFPDLHSELNLSSLELGDSALYFCASSVAGGPPQETQYFGPGTRLLVL.

This sequence joins TRBV6-1 and TRBJ2-2; 7 nucleotides align to TRBD1. The CDR3 has 15 residues. After removal of 6 bases from V and 3 bases from J, the junction contained 7 bases not matched to a gene. The germline gives CDR1 MNHNS, CDR2 SASEGT. The chain's CDR3 is CASRTTGWDTGELFF. CDR3 sequence (DNA): TGTGCCAGCAGGACGACAGGGTGGGACACCGGGGAGCTGTTTTTT.

Many counts were recorded for this clonotype. The chain employs TRBV7-9 and TRBJ2-5; tentatively, D is TRBD1 or TRBD2 (5 bases each). This CDR3 comprises 13 residues. The ends were cut back, 5 bases at V and 7 bases at J, with 14 bases in the middle. Germline-derived CDR1 and CDR2 are SEHNR and FQNEAQ (reference sequence). CDR3 sequence: CASSATSGTTQYF. For the CDR3, the DNA is TGTGCCAGCAGCGCGACTTCAGGGACGACCCAGTACTTC. Supplemented by reference TRBV7-9 and TRBJ2-5, the full variable domain reads DTGVSQNPRHKITKRGQNVTFRCDPISEHNRLYWYRQTLGQGPEFLTYFQNEAQLEKSRLLSDRFSAERPKGSFSTLEIQRTEQGDSAMYLCASSATSGTTQYFGPGTRLLVL.

By sample fraction, this clonotype is medium-sized. V gene TRBV5-1 combines with J gene TRBJ1-6; no definite D call. V gave up 4 bases and J gave up 8 bases, with 16 bases separating them. The CDR3 is 15 residues long. Looked up from germline, CDR1 is SGHRS and CDR2 is YFSETQ. The CDR3 DNA is TGCGCCAGCAGCATTGTTGGGGTTAAGGATTCACCCCTCCACTTT. Translation: CASSIVGVKDSPLHF.

This clonotype was seen more than once but under ten times. The chain carries TRBV19 and TRBJ1-5; D not resolved. Germline values: CDR1 LNHDA, CDR2 SQIVND (reference sequence). CDR3 length: 14 residues. The V end was cut by 6 bases, the J end by 0 bases, with 9 bases between. The CDR3 reads CASSLSNSNQPQHF. DNA of the CDR3: TGTGCCAGTAGCCTGAGTAATAGCAATCAGCCCCAGCATTTT. The variable domain in full, completed from reference TRBV19 and TRBJ1-5, reads DGGITQSPKYLFRKEGQNVTLSCEQNLNHDAMYWYRQDPGQGLRLIYYSQIVNDFQKGDIAEGYSVSREKKESFPLTVTSAQKNPTAFYLCASSLSNSNQPQHFGDGTRLSIL.

This clonotype was seen repeatedly, ten times or more. The genes are TRBV5-1 and TRBJ1-2; no definite D call. Per the germline V gene, CDR1 is SGHRS and CDR2 is YFSETQ. The CDR3 runs to 13 residues. Between the trimmed V and J ends, which lost 2 bases and 2 bases, there was a span of 7 bases. This CDR3 reads CASSFQQNYGYTF. The CDR3 DNA sequence: TGCGCCAGCAGCTTTCAGCAGAACTATGGCTACACCTTC.

This clonotype has at least ten counts. This chain joins TRBV6-5 and TRBJ2-1, with 8 bases matching TRBD2. Germline CDR1 and CDR2: MNHEY and SVGAGI. Unmatched junction bases numbered 8, after V lost 2 bases and J lost 5 bases. The CDR3 length is 16 residues. The CDR3 nucleotides read TGTGCCAGCAGTTACAGGGTAGCGGGACCTAACAATGAGCAGTTCTTC. The encoded protein is CASSYRVAGPNNEQFF.

The table lists this clonotype with many counts. The chain recombines TRBV10-3 with TRBJ1-1; D is unresolved. V was trimmed by 6 bases and J by 4 bases, leaving 12 bases between them. This CDR3 is 13 amino acids long. From germline, CDR1 is ENHRY and CDR2 SYGVKD. The CDR3 protein is CAIRGSVPTEAFF. CDR3 in DNA: TGTGCCATCAGGGGTTCAGTCCCCACTGAAGCTTTCTTT.

The V and J genes are TRBV4-3 and TRBJ2-7; the D is unclear. From germline, CDR1 is LGHNA and CDR2 YSLEER. The CDR3 runs to 14 residues. V lost 2 bases and J 1 base, leaving 9 bases between the germline ends. CDR3: CASSQIDGSYEQYF. The CDR3 DNA is TGCGCCAGCAGCCAAATCGACGGATCCTACGAGCAGTACTTC.

This clonotype was counted at least ten times. The CDR3 here is CSVAMNTEAFF. Written as DNA, the CDR3 is TGCAGCGTTGCAATGAACACTGAAGCTTTCTTT. The rearrangement joins TRBV29-1 to TRBJ1-1; no clear D gene. V lost 4 bases to trimming and J lost 0 bases, with 3 bases between them. Germline CDR1 reads SQVTM; CDR2 reads ANQGSEA. This CDR3 contains 11 residues.

In this sample, this clonotype turned up many times. The chain recombines TRBV29-1 with TRBJ2-3; D is ambiguous. Trimming stripped 8 bases from V and 2 bases from J, with 5 bases between. The CDR3 is 10 residues long. The germline V gene encodes CDR1 SQVTM and CDR2 ANQGSEA. Here the CDR3 DNA reads TGCAGCACACTCACAGATACGCAGTATTTT. This sequence encodes CSTLTDTQYF.